This note documents a single T cell receptor (beta chain) sequence. These data belong to a study of technical replicates of blood from a few donors. Only in-frame clones appear in the TCRdb table, and some are missing; sequencing was by immunoSEQ multiplex PCR. The sample consists of about 50,000 clones, approximately 95% of them appearing once. Trimming took 5 bases from V and 6 from J, leaving 11 bases between them. The CDR3 length is 13 residues. CDR1 SEHNR and CDR2 FQNEAQ come from the germline V gene (reference sequence). The TCR originated in a human donor in good health. The chain has TRBV7-9 and TRBJ2-1, with D unclear. Material for sequencing was T cells isolated from PBMCs. The CDR3 DNA reads TGTGCCAGCAGCCCTATTAACGTCAATGAGCAGTTCTTC. Amino acids: CASSPINVNEQFF.